This is a list of T cell receptor beta chains from one sample in a study of control samples from healthy donors and cancer patients. Assay used: immunoSEQ multiplex PCR; TCRdb lists only in-frame clones, some missing. The table shows over 150,000 clones, with approximately 94% occurring only once. Sequencing used PBMCs. These receptors all come from a man aged 55-75 years with colorectal cancer. Each CDR3 is given with its conserved first and last residue. Fields, in order: CDR3 length, clone size, D gene, V gene, J gene, CDR3 protein, CDR3 DNA. D genes are given only for firm matches. Expanded clones get a size class; other rows say once, few or many, or leave the size out.

length: 16
size: .
D: TRBD1
V: TRBV6-5
J: TRBJ1-1
CDR3: CASSYSGTGMNTEAFF
DNA: TGTGCCAGCAGTTACTCCGGGACAGGTATGAACACTGAAGCTTTCTTT

length: 13
size: .
D: .
V: TRBV19
J: TRBJ1-5
CDR3: CASSHRSDQPQHF
DNA: TGTGCCAGTAGTCACAGGAGCGATCAGCCCCAGCATTTT

length: 15
size: .
D: TRBD1
V: TRBV5-1
J: TRBJ2-3
CDR3: CASTSRTGVPDTQYF
DNA: TGCGCCAGCACCTCCCGGACAGGGGTCCCAGATACGCAGTATTTT

length: 14
size: once
D: .
V: TRBV5-1
J: TRBJ2-6
CDR3: CASSSVVGANVLTF
DNA: TGCGCCAGCAGCTCGGTTGTTGGGGCCAACGTCCTGACTTTC

length: 14
size: .
D: TRBD1
V: TRBV6-1
J: TRBJ2-7
CDR3: CASRLGQGDYEQYF
DNA: TGTGCCAGCAGACTGGGACAGGGAGATTACGAGCAGTACTTC

length: 14
size: .
D: TRBD2
V: TRBV2
J: TRBJ2-3
CDR3: CASKPSGNTDTQYF
DNA: TGTGCCAGCAAGCCTAGCGGAAACACAGATACGCAGTATTTT

length: 14
size: .
D: .
V: TRBV18
J: TRBJ2-5
CDR3: CASSPPADQETQYF
DNA: TGTGCCAGCTCACCACCGGCAGACCAAGAGACCCAGTACTTC

length: 13
size: .
D: .
V: TRBV6-1
J: TRBJ2-7
CDR3: CASSDTRGYEQYF
DNA: TGTGCCAGCAGTGACACCAGGGGCTACGAGCAGTACTTC

length: 15
size: few
D: .
V: TRBV19
J: TRBJ1-6
CDR3: CASRRAGPVNSPLHF
DNA: TGTGCCAGTAGGCGAGCCGGGCCTGTAAATTCACCCCTCCACTTT

length: 15
size: few
D: .
V: TRBV28
J: TRBJ1-6
CDR3: CASIWGTGSDSPLHF
DNA: TGTGCCAGCATTTGGGGTACAGGGAGTGACTCACCCCTCCACTTT

length: 15
size: .
D: .
V: TRBV30
J: TRBJ1-1
CDR3: CAWSVGVGKNTEAFF
DNA: TGTGCCTGGAGTGTTGGGGTCGGGAAGAACACTGAAGCTTTCTTT

length: 11
size: .
D: .
V: TRBV20-1
J: TRBJ1-2
CDR3: CSAAPEGGYTF
DNA: TGCAGTGCTGCCCCAGAGGGTGGCTACACCTTC

length: 15
size: .
D: .
V: TRBV6-1
J: TRBJ1-5
CDR3: CASSEGRHGNQPQHF
DNA: TGTGCCAGCAGTGAGGGACGGCACGGCAATCAGCCCCAGCATTTT

length: 16
size: .
D: .
V: TRBV6-5
J: TRBJ1-1
CDR3: CASSYRAMSVNTEAFF
DNA: TGTGCCAGCAGTTACAGGGCAATGAGCGTGAACACTGAAGCTTTCTTT

length: 15
size: .
D: .
V: TRBV6-2/TRBV6-3
J: TRBJ1-3
CDR3: CASSDPVSSGNTIYF
DNA: TGTGCCAGCAGTGACCCAGTGAGCTCTGGAAACACCATATATTTT

length: 13
size: .
D: .
V: TRBV3-1/TRBV3-2
J: TRBJ2-5
CDR3: CASSPRVTGPQYF
DNA: TGTGCCAGCAGCCCCCGCGTTACGGGCCCCCAGTACTTC

length: 16
size: .
D: .
V: TRBV3-1/TRBV3-2
J: TRBJ1-5
CDR3: CASSPSGPNSNQPQHF
DNA: TGTGCCAGCAGCCCTTCGGGACCGAATAGCAATCAGCCCCAGCATTTT

length: 13
size: .
D: TRBD2
V: TRBV19
J: TRBJ2-1
CDR3: CASSNTRGGEQFF
DNA: TGTGCCAGTAGTAACACCCGGGGGGGTGAGCAGTTCTTC

length: 13
size: .
D: TRBD1
V: TRBV6-2/TRBV6-3
J: TRBJ1-2
CDR3: CASSLQGDYGYTF
DNA: TGTGCCAGCAGTCTACAGGGGGACTATGGCTACACCTTC

length: 15
size: .
D: .
V: TRBV18
J: TRBJ1-1
CDR3: CASSPTTAANTEAFF
DNA: TGTGCCAGCTCACCTACGACAGCGGCGAACACTGAAGCTTTCTTT

length: 13
size: few
D: .
V: TRBV12-3/TRBV12-4
J: TRBJ1-2
CDR3: CASSLQGYYGYTF
DNA: TGTGCCAGCAGTCTACAGGGCTACTATGGCTACACCTTC

length: 13
size: .
D: .
V: TRBV29-1
J: TRBJ2-7
CDR3: CSAYAPGSYEQYF
DNA: TGCAGCGCCTACGCCCCTGGGAGCTACGAGCAGTACTTC

length: 15
size: .
D: TRBD2
V: TRBV5-1
J: TRBJ2-5
CDR3: CASSLTSGLLETQYF
DNA: TGCGCCAGCAGCTTGACTAGCGGGTTGCTCGAGACCCAGTACTTC

length: 15
size: .
D: .
V: TRBV7-2
J: TRBJ2-2
CDR3: CASSLRQGNTGELFF
DNA: TGTGCCAGCAGCTTAAGGCAGGGTAACACCGGGGAGCTGTTTTTT